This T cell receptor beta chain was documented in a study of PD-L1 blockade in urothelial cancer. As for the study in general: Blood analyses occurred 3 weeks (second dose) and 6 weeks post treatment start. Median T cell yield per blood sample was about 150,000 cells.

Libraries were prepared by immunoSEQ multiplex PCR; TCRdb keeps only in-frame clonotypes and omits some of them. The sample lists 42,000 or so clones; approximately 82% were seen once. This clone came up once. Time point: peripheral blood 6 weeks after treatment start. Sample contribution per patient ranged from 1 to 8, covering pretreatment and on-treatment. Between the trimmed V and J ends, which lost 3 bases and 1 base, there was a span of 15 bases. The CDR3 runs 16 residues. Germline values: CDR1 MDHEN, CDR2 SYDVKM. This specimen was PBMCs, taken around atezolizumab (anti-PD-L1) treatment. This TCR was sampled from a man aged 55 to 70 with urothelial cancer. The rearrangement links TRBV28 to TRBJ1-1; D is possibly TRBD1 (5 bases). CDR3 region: CASSFERGRGNTEAFF. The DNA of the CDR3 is TGTGCCAGCAGTTTCGAACGGGGGAGGGGGAACACTGAAGCTTTCTTT.